This T cell receptor (beta chain) came from a study of T cells in Graves' hyperthyroidism and ophthalmopathy. Amplified regions were TCR beta CDR3 sequences from RNA transcripts. HTBI primers were employed in a first-round RT-PCR of the TCR CDR3. TCRdb re-called the multiplex PCR reads with MiXCR, one entry per CDR3 protein. This table has 750,000 to 950,000 distinct CDR3 sequences, 38% appearing once. In regard to this clonotype: The conserved phenylalanine or tryptophan normally closing the CDR3 is absent here, so this likely arose from a read error.

Germline CDR1 SNHLY, CDR2 FYNNEI. The CDR3 is made up of 15 amino acids. V lost 4 bases to trimming and J lost 2 bases, with 15 bases between them. The receptor was derived from a man aged 18 to 30 with Graves' hyperthyroidism. The sample was blood. The chain has TRBV2 and TRBJ2-7, with D possibly being TRBD1 or TRBD2 (5 bases each). Written as DNA, the CDR3 is TGTGCCAGCAGTGTTTCTAGCCAGGGTCCCTACGAGCAGTACTCC. As protein: CASSVSSQGPYEQYS.